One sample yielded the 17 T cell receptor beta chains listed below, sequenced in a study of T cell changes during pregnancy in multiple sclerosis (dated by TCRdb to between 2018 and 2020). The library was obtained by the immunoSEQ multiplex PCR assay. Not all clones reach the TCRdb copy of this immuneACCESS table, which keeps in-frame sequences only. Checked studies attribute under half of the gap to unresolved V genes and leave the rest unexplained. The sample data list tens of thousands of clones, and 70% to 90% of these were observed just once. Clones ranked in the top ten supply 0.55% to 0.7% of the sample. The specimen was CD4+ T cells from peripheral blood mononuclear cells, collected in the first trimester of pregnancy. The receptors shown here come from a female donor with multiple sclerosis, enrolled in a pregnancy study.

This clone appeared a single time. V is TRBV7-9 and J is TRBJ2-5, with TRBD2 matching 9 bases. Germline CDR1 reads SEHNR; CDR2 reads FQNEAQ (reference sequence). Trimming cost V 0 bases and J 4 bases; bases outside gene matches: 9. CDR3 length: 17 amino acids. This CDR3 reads CASSLAMSGRYGETQYF. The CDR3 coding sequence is TGTGCCAGCAGCTTAGCGATGAGCGGGAGGTACGGAGAGACCCAGTACTTC.

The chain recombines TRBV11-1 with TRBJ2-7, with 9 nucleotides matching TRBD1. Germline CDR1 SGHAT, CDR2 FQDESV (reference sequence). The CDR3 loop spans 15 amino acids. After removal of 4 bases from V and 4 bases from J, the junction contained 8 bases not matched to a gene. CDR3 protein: CASSSLRDRAYEQYF. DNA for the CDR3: TGTGCCAGCAGCTCTTTACGGGACAGGGCGTACGAGCAGTACTTC.

CDR3 protein: CASSLFSGPGTDTQYF. Written as DNA, the CDR3 is TGTGCCAGCAGTCTCTTTAGCGGGCCGGGCACAGATACGCAGTATTTT. The V call is TRBV6-4, the J call TRBJ2-3; TRBD2 matches at 7 bases. V was clipped by 5 bases and J by 1 base; unmatched bases: 9. Germline CDR1 and CDR2: MRHNA and SNTAGT. The CDR3 length is 16 residues.

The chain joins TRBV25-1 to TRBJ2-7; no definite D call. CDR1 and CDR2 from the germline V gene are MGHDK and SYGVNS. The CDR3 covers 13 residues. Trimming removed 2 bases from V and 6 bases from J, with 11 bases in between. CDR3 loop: CASSELPYIEQYF. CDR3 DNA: TGTGCCAGCAGTGAACTTCCCTATATCGAGCAGTACTTC.

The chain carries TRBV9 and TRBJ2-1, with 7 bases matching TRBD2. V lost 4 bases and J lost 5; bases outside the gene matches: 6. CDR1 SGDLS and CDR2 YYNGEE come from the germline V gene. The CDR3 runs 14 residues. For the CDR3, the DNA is TGTGCCAGCAGCCCCCGACTAGCTGACAATGAGCAGTTCTTC. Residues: CASSPRLADNEQFF. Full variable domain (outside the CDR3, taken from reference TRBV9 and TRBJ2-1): DSGVTQTPKHLITATGQRVTLRCSPRSGDLSVYWYQQSLDQGLQFLIQYYNGEERAKGNILERFSAQQFPDLHSELNLSSLELGDSALYFCASSPRLADNEQFFGPGTRLTVL.

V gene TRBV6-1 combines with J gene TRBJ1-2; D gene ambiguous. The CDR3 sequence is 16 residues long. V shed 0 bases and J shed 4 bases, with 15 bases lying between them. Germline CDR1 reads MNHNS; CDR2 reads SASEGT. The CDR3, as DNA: TGTGCCAGCAGTGAAGCTACACAGCTATATGCCTATGGCTACACCTTC. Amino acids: CASSEATQLYAYGYTF.

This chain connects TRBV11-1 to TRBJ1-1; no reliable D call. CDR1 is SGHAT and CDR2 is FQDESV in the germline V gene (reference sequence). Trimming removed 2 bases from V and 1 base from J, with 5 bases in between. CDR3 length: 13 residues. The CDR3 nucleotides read TGTGCCAGCAGCTTAACAACGAACACTGAAGCTTTCTTT. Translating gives CASSLTTNTEAFF.

The CDR3 here is CASSLGTGGSSGNTIYF. The CDR3 nucleotides are TGCGCCAGCAGCTTGGGGACAGGGGGGAGCTCTGGAAACACCATATATTTT. V gene TRBV5-1 combines with J gene TRBJ1-3, with 10 bases that match TRBD1. CDR3 length equals 17 residues. Germline V gene sequence: CDR1 SGHRS, CDR2 YFSETQ. V trimming: 0 bases; J trimming: 0 bases; junction bases outside the gene matches: 3.

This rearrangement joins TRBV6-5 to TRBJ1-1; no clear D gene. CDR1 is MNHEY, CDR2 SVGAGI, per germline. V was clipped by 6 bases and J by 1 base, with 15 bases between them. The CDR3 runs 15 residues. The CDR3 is CASRDRGIGNTEAFF. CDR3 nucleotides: TGTGCCAGCAGAGATCGGGGAATTGGGAACACTGAAGCTTTCTTT.

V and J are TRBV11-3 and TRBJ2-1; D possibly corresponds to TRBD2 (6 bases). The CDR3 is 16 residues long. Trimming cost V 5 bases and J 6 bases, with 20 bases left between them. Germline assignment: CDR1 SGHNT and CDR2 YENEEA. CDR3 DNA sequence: TGTGCCAGCAGCCCGAGCCGGGCCTTCGGGGGCAATGAGCAGTTCTTC. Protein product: CASSPSRAFGGNEQFF.

CDR3 sequence: CASSARAGLDLYNEQFF. The DNA of the CDR3 is TGTGCCAGCAGCGCCAGAGCCGGACTAGACCTCTACAATGAGCAGTTCTTC. The chain couples TRBV9 to TRBJ2-1; the match to TRBD2 covers 7 bases. Germline assignment: CDR1 SGDLS and CDR2 YYNGEE. The CDR3 extends over 17 amino acids. V lost 3 bases, J lost 3 bases, and 12 bases stayed unmatched.

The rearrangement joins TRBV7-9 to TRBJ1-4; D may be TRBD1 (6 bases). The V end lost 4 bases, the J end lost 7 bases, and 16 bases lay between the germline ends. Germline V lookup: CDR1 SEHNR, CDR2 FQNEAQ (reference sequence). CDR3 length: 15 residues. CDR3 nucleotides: TGTGCCAGCAGCTCTAGTGCGGGGGGCGGTGAAAAACTGTTTTTT. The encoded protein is CASSSSAGGGEKLFF.

The chain's CDR3 is CASSQRTSAGELFF. CDR3 sequence (DNA): TGTGCCAGCAGCCAAAGGACTAGTGCCGGGGAGCTGTTTTTT. V and J are TRBV9 and TRBJ2-2; 7 bases align to TRBD2. V dropped 4 bases and J dropped 6; count of bases not matched to a gene: 6. This CDR3 is built from 14 residues. CDR1 is SGDLS and CDR2 is YYNGEE in the germline V gene.

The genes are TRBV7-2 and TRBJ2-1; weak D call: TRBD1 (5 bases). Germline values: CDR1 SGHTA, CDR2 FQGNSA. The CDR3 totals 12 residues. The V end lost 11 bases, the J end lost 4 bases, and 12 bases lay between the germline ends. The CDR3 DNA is TGTGCCGGGGCGGACCAGTACAATGAGCAGTTCTTC. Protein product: CAGADQYNEQFF.

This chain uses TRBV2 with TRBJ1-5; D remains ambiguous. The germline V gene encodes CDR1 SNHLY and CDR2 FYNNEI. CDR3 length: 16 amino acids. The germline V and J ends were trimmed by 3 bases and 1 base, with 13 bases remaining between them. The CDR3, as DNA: TGTGCCAGCAGTGAGGGCACGTCACGGAGCAATCAGCCCCAGCATTTT. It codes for CASSEGTSRSNQPQHF.

The CDR3 bases are TGTGCCAGCAGTGAAGGCCCCCGGGGAGAGACCCAGTACTTC. Protein product: CASSEGPRGETQYF. This chain links TRBV2 with TRBJ2-5, with D perhaps matching TRBD2 (5 bases). This CDR3 is built from 14 residues. V lost 1 base to trimming and J lost 4 bases, with 10 bases between them. Germline V gene sequence: CDR1 SNHLY, CDR2 FYNNEI.

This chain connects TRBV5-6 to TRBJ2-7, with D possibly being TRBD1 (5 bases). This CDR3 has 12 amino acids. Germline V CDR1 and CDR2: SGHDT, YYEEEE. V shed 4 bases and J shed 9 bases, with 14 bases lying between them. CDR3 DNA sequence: TGTGCCAGCAGCCTTGGGGCAGCCATGCAGTACTTC. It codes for CASSLGAAMQYF. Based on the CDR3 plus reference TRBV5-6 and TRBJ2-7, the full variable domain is DAGVTQSPTHLIKTRGQQVTLRCSPKSGHDTVSWYQQALGQGPQFIFQYYEEEERQRGNFPDRFSGHQFPNYSSELNVNALLLGDSALYLCASSLGAAMQYFGPGTRLTVT.